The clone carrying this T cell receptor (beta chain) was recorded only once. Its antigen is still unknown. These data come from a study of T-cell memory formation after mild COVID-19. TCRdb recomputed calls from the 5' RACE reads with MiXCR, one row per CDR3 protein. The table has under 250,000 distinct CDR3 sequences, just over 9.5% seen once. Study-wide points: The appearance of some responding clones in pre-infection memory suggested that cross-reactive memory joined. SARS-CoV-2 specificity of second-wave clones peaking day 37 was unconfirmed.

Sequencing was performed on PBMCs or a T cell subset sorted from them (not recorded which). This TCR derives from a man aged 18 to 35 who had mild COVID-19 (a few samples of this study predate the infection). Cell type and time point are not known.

Written as DNA, the CDR3 is TGCGCCAGCAGCCCCCTGACAGGCCTACTCTACGAGCAGTACTTC. Protein: CASSPLTGLLYEQYF. The J gene is TRBJ2-7, the V gene TRBV5-1; perhaps TRBD1 as D (6 bases). Trimming shortened V by 4 bases and J by 3 bases, and 17 bases separated the two germline ends. This CDR3 is 15 amino acids long. Germline V CDR1 and CDR2: SGHRS, YFSETQ.